The 16 T cell receptor beta chains given below trace back to one sample, sequenced in a study of T cell responses to AZD1222 COVID-19 vaccine. Assay used: immunoSEQ multiplex PCR; TCRdb lists only in-frame clones, some missing. The sample contains over 100,000 clones, 80% to 90% of which appear only once. The sample was peripheral blood, taken on day 0 of AZD1222 vaccination. These receptors originate from an adult in good health.

As regards this clone: Within the sample, other DNA sequences also encode this same CDR3. The V call is TRBV7-2, the J call TRBJ2-1; the match to TRBD2 covers 7 bases. The CDR3 spans 16 residues. Germline loops: CDR1 SGHTA, CDR2 FQGNSA. V gave up 3 bases and J gave up 0 bases; unmatched junction bases: 5. The CDR3 loop reads CASSFNGGSSYNEQFF. As DNA, the CDR3 is TGTGCCAGCAGCTTTAACGGCGGGAGCTCCTACAATGAGCAGTTCTTC.

This rearrangement joins TRBV14 to TRBJ2-7; weak D call: TRBD2 (5 bases). This CDR3 is 15 amino acids long. Trimming cost V 4 bases and J 7 bases, with 20 bases left between them. Germline CDR1 is SGHDN and CDR2 is FVKESK. Here the CDR3 DNA reads TGTGCCAGCAGCCCGCTTAGCGAGCCAAACTCGGAGCAGTACTTC. Protein: CASSPLSEPNSEQYF.

This chain connects TRBV28 to TRBJ1-2; D perhaps matches TRBD1 (6 bases). Germline V gene sequence: CDR1 MDHEN, CDR2 SYDVKM. The CDR3 sequence is 13 residues long. Trimming removed 5 bases from V and 4 bases from J, with 11 bases in between. The CDR3 nucleotides read TGTGCCAGCAGTGGACAGTCCTTCTATGGCTACACCTTC. Translating gives CASSGQSFYGYTF.

The V call is TRBV6-2 or TRBV6-3, the J call TRBJ2-5, with 15 bases fitting TRBD2. This CDR3 has 15 amino acids. CDR1 and CDR2 (germline): MNHEY, SVGEGT. V gave up 6 bases and J gave up 5 bases; unmatched junction bases: 4. This chain's CDR3 is CASSRTSGRAETQYF. The CDR3, as DNA: TGTGCCAGCAGCAGGACTAGCGGGAGGGCGGAGACCCAGTACTTC.

The chain couples TRBV7-9 to TRBJ1-6; 9 bases match TRBD1. The CDR3 covers 15 residues. The V gene's germline CDR1 is SEHNR and CDR2 FQNEAQ (reference sequence). V gave up 5 bases and J gave up 7 bases; unmatched junction bases: 6. The CDR3 here is CASSPGTGTNSPLHF. The CDR3, as DNA: TGTGCCAGCAGCCCCGGGACAGGGACGAATTCACCCCTCCACTTT.

The chain uses TRBV28 and TRBJ1-2; D is undetermined. The V end lost 5 bases, the J end lost 7 bases, and 11 bases lay between the germline ends. Germline V gene lookup returns CDR1 MDHEN and CDR2 SYDVKM. This CDR3 is 12 amino acids long. The CDR3 DNA is TGTGCCAGCAGTCCCCAGTCTCGTGGCTACACCTTC. Translation gives CASSPQSRGYTF.

In its sample, this clone was seen once. The chain combines TRBV5-1 with TRBJ2-7, with 7 nucleotides matching TRBD1. The CDR3 has 13 residues. V lost 5 bases and J lost 6; bases outside the gene matches: 8. CDR1 is SGHRS, CDR2 YFSETQ, per germline. The CDR3 spells CASSREGAIEQYF. The CDR3 DNA reads TGCGCCAGCAGTCGAGAGGGGGCAATCGAGCAGTACTTC.

This clone was observed a few times. This rearrangement joins TRBV5-1 to TRBJ2-1; 7 bases align to TRBD2. The CDR3 is made up of 13 amino acids. In germline, CDR1 is SGHRS, CDR2 YFSETQ. Germline trimming cut 4 bases from V and 4 bases from J; bases unmatched to any gene: 2. The CDR3 loop is CASSPLAYNEQFF. The CDR3 DNA reads TGCGCCAGCAGCCCACTAGCGTACAATGAGCAGTTCTTC. Full variable domain (remainder filled in from reference TRBV5-1 and TRBJ2-1): KAGVTQTPRYLIKTRGQQVTLSCSPISGHRSVSWYQQTPGQGLQFLFEYFSETQRNKGNFPGRFSGRQFSNSRSEMNVSTLELGDSALYLCASSPLAYNEQFFGPGTRLTVL.

The rearrangement uses TRBV29-1 and TRBJ2-7; no definite D call. V lost 5 bases to trimming and J lost 5 bases, with 13 bases between them. This CDR3 comprises 12 residues. CDR1 is SQVTM, CDR2 ANQGSEA, per germline. For the CDR3, the DNA is TGCAGCGTTACGACGGGTCTAGACGAGCAGTACTTC. Protein: CSVTTGLDEQYF.

This clone occurred once. The J gene is TRBJ2-1, the V gene TRBV5-1, with TRBD1 identical over 7 bases. Germline trimming cut 0 bases from V and 8 bases from J; bases unmatched to any gene: 5. CDR3 length: 14 residues. Per germline, CDR1 SGHRS and CDR2 YFSETQ. The CDR3: CASSLVQGVDEQFF. The DNA of the CDR3 is TGCGCCAGCAGCTTGGTTCAGGGGGTGGATGAGCAGTTCTTC.

The chain employs TRBV5-1 and TRBJ1-4; D not resolved. The germline gives CDR1 SGHRS, CDR2 YFSETQ. This CDR3 has 14 amino acids. Trimming took 7 bases from V and 4 from J, leaving 14 bases between them. The CDR3 protein is CASHAPTVNEKLFF. In nucleotides, the CDR3 is TGCGCCAGCCACGCCCCTACGGTTAATGAAAAACTGTTTTTT. Filled out from reference TRBV5-1 and TRBJ1-4, the complete variable domain reads KAGVTQTPRYLIKTRGQQVTLSCSPISGHRSVSWYQQTPGQGLQFLFEYFSETQRNKGNFPGRFSGRQFSNSRSEMNVSTLELGDSALYLCASHAPTVNEKLFFGSGTQLSVL.

The chain employs TRBV27 and TRBJ2-1, with 8 bases lining up with TRBD2. CDR3 length equals 18 residues. Per the germline V gene, CDR1 is MNHEY and CDR2 is SMNVEV (reference sequence). V trimming: 0 bases; J trimming: 8 bases; junction bases outside the gene matches: 15. CDR3 in amino acids: CASSLSPFGSGSGYEQFF. CDR3 bases: TGTGCCAGCAGTTTATCCCCGTTCGGGAGCGGGAGTGGTTATGAGCAGTTCTTC.

This rearrangement joins TRBV12-3 or TRBV12-4 to TRBJ1-4; 8 positions match TRBD1. The CDR3 sequence is 13 residues long. J lost 6 bases, V lost 6 bases, and 3 bases had no gene match. CDR3 loop: CASRRQGYEKLFF. Written as DNA, the CDR3 is TGTGCCAGCAGAAGACAGGGGTATGAAAAACTGTTTTTT.

This chain uses TRBV6-2 or TRBV6-3 with TRBJ1-5; no reliable D call. There are 15 residues in the CDR3. Trimming cost V 0 bases and J 1 base, with 7 bases left between them. The germline CDR1 and CDR2 sequences are MNHEY and SVGEGT. Here the CDR3 DNA reads TGTGCCAGCAGTTACTCGCTAACGAGCAATCAGCCCCAGCATTTT. Translating it yields CASSYSLTSNQPQHF.

The V gene is TRBV5-4, the J gene TRBJ2-1, with D unresolved. The CDR3 extends over 13 amino acids. Germline CDR1 and CDR2: SGHNT and YYREEE (reference sequence). Trimming pared 5 bases from V and 8 bases from J, leaving 14 bases between. CDR3 residues: CASRPPSTDEQFF. DNA for the CDR3: TGTGCCAGCAGGCCCCCAAGTACTGATGAGCAGTTCTTC. Based on the CDR3 plus reference TRBV5-4 and TRBJ2-1, the full variable domain is ETGVTQSPTHLIKTRGQQVTLRCSSQSGHNTVSWYQQALGQGPQFIFQYYREEENGRGNFPPRFSGLQFPNYSSELNVNALELDDSALYLCASRPPSTDEQFFGPGTRLTVL.

The chain uses TRBV29-1 and TRBJ2-1; possible D gene TRBD2, 6 bases. The ends were cut back, 7 bases at V and 4 bases at J, with 11 bases in the middle. This CDR3 has 12 amino acids. Germline-derived CDR1 and CDR2 are SQVTM and ANQGSEA. In DNA form, the CDR3 reads TGCAGCGCCCGGGACTTATACAATGAGCAGTTCTTC. Its translation is CSARDLYNEQFF.